This T cell receptor (beta chain) was sequenced for a study of blood T cell repertoires in COVID-19. Whole-study context: T cells, B-cell-depleted T cells, or PBMCs provided the cDNA or gDNA that served as material.

Individuals aged about 18 to 90 years were recruited from 24 US areas. Trimming at V came to 4 bases and at J to 8 bases, leaving 12 bases not matched to a gene. Germline V gene sequence: CDR1 MNHEY, CDR2 SVGAGI. The CDR3 runs 16 residues. Generated by immunoSEQ multiplex PCR, the TCRdb table keeps only in-frame clones and is missing some. In the table there are some 340,000 clones, over 75% of which are singletons. The chain combines TRBV6-5 with TRBJ2-1; 9 nucleotides align to TRBD1. The material sequenced was PBMCs or T cells enriched from blood (not recorded which). The receptor was derived from a young woman who had recovered from COVID-19. This chain's CDR3 is CASSSVTGGGNYEQFF. The CDR3, as DNA: TGTGCCAGCAGTTCCGTTACAGGGGGCGGTAACTATGAGCAGTTCTTC.